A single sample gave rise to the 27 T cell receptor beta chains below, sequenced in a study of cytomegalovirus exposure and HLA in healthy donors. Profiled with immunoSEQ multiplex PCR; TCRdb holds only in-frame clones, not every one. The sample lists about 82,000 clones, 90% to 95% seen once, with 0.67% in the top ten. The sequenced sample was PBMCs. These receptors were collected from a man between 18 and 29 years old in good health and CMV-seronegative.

The CDR3 bases are TGCGCCAGCAGCCAAGGGACAGGGGTCTACGAGCAGTACTTC. It codes for CASSQGTGVYEQYF. The gene calls are TRBV4-3 and TRBJ2-7; 9 bases fit TRBD1. This CDR3 region has 14 residues. The V gene's germline CDR1 is LGHNA and CDR2 YSLEER. J lost 3 bases, V lost 1 base, and 1 base had no gene match.

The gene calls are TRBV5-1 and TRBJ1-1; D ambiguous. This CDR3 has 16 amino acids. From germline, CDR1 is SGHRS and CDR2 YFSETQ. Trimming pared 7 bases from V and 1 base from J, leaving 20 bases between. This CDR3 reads CASARLSGVSNTEAFF. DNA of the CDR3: TGCGCCAGCGCGCGGCTCAGCGGGGTGTCGAACACTGAAGCTTTCTTT.

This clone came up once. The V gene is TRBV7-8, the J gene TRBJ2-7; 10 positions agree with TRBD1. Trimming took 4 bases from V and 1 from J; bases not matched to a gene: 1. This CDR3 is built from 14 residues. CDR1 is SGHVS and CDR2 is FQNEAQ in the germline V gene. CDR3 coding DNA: TGTGCCAGCAGCTGGACAGGGGGTTCCTACGAGCAGTACTTC. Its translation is CASSWTGGSYEQYF.

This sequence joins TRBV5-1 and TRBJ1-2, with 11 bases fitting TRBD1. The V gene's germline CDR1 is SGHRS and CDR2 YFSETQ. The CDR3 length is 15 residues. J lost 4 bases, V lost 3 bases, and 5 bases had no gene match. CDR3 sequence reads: CASSWGQGGGYGYTF. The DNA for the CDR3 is TGCGCCAGCAGCTGGGGACAGGGGGGCGGCTATGGCTACACCTTC.

Written as DNA, the CDR3 is TGTGCCAGCAGCCCAGTTAGGGACAGGGCTCGCACAGATACGCAGTATTTT. It yields the protein CASSPVRDRARTDTQYF. The V gene is TRBV7-9, the J gene TRBJ2-3; TRBD1 agrees at 9 bases. The CDR3 runs to 17 residues. Per germline, CDR1 SEHNR and CDR2 FQNEAQ (reference sequence). Trimming cost V 5 bases and J 1 base; bases outside gene matches: 10.

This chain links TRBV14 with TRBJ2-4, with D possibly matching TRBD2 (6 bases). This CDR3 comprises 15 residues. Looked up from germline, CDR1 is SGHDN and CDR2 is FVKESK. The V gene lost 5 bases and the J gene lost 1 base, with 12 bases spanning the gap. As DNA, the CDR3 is TGTGCCAGCAGCGCGAGCGGGTTGGCCAAAAACATTCAGTACTTC. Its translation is CASSASGLAKNIQYF.

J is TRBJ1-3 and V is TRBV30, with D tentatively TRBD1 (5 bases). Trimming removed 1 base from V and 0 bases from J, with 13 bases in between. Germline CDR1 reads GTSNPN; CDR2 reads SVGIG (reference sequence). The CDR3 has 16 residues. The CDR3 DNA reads TGTGCCTGGAGTGACAAGGGGCCACACTCTGGAAACACCATATATTTT. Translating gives CAWSDKGPHSGNTIYF.

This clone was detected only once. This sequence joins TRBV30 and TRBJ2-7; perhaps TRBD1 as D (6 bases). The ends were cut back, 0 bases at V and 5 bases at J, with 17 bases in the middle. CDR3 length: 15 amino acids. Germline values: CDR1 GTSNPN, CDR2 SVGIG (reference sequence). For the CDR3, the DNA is TGTGCCTGGAGTGTGTACTGGGAAGGGGGAGACGAGCAGTACTTC. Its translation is CAWSVYWEGGDEQYF.

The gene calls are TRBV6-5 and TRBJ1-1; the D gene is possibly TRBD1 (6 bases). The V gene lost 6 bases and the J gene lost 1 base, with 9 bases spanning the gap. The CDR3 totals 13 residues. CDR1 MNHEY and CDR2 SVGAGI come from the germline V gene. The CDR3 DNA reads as TGTGCCAGCAGCCACAGGGCGAACACTGAAGCTTTCTTT. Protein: CASSHRANTEAFF.

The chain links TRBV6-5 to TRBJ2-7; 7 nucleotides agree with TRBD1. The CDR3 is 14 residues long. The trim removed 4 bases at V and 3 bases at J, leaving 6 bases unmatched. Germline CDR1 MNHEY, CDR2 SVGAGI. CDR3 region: CASSWTGKGYEQYF. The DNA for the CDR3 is TGTGCCAGCAGTTGGACAGGAAAAGGCTACGAGCAGTACTTC.

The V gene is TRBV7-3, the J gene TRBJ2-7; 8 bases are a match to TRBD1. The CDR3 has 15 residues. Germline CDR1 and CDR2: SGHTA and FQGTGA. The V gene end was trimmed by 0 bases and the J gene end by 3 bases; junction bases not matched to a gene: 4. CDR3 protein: CASSLTGTGIYEQYF. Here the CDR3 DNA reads TGTGCCAGCAGCTTAACGGGGACAGGAATCTACGAGCAGTACTTC. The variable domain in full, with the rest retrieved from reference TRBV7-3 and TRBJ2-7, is GAGVSQTPSNKVTEKGKYVELRCDPISGHTALYWYRQSLGQGPEFLIYFQGTGAADDSGLPNDRFFAVRPEGSVSTLKIQRTERGDSAVYLCASSLTGTGIYEQYFGPGTRLTVT.

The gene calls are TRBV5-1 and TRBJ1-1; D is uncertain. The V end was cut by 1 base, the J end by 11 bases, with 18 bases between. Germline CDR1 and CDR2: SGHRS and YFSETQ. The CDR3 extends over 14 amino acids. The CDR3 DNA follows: TGCGCCAGCAGCTTGATCATGGGGTCAGGAGGGGCTTTCTTT. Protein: CASSLIMGSGGAFF.

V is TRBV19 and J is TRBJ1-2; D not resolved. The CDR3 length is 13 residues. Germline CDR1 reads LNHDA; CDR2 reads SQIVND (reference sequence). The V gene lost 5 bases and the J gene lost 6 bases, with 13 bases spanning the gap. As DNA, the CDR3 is TGTGCCAGTAGTCCCGACGGAGGAGATGGCTACACCTTC. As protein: CASSPDGGDGYTF.

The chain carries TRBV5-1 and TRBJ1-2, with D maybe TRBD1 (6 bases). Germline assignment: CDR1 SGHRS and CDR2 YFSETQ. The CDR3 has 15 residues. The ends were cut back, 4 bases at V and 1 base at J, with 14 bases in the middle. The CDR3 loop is CASSLGQPRNYGYTF. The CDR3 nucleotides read TGCGCCAGCAGCCTTGGACAGCCGCGTAACTATGGCTACACCTTC.

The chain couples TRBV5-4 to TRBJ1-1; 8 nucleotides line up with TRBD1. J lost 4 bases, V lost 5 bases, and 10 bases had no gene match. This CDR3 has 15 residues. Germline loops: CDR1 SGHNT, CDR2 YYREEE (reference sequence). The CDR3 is CASSGPGGLLTEAFF. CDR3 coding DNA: TGTGCCAGCAGTGGCCCAGGGGGCCTACTCACTGAAGCTTTCTTT. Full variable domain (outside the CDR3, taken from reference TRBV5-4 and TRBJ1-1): ETGVTQSPTHLIKTRGQQVTLRCSSQSGHNTVSWYQQALGQGPQFIFQYYREEENGRGNFPPRFSGLQFPNYSSELNVNALELDDSALYLCASSGPGGLLTEAFFGQGTRLTVV.

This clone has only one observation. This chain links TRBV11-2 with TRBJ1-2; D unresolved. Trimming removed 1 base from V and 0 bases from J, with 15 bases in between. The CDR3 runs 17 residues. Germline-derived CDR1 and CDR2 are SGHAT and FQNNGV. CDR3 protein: CASSLGVGTGANYGYTF. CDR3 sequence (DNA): TGTGCCAGCAGCTTAGGAGTCGGCACCGGAGCTAACTATGGCTACACCTTC.

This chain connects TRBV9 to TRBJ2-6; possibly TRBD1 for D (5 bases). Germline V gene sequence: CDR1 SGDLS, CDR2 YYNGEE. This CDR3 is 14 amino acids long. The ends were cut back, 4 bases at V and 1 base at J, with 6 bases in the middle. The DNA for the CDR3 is TGTGCCAGCAGCCGACAGTCTGGGGCCAACGTCCTGACTTTC. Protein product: CASSRQSGANVLTF.

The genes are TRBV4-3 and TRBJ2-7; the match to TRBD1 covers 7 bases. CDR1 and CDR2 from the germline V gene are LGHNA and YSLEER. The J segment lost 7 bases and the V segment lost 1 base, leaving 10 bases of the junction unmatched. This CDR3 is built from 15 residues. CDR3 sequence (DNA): TGCGCCAGCAGCCAAGTAGAGACAGGGCTGATGGAGCAGTACTTC. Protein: CASSQVETGLMEQYF.

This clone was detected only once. This CDR3 reads CASSYSGHPNEKLFF. Written as DNA, the CDR3 is TGTGCCAGCAGTTACTCGGGACACCCTAATGAAAAACTGTTTTTT. The chain links TRBV6-5 to TRBJ1-4; D might be TRBD1 (6 bases). The CDR3 consists of 15 residues. Germline V CDR1 and CDR2: MNHEY, SVGAGI. V was clipped by 0 bases and J by 3 bases, with 8 bases between them.

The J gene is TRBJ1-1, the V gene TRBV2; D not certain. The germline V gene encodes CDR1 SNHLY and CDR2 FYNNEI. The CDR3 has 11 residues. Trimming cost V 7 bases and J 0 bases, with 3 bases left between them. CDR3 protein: CASTVNTEAFF. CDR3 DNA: TGTGCCAGCACGGTGAACACTGAAGCTTTCTTT.

The CDR3 loop is CASLSSELPSTNEKLFF. The CDR3 DNA sequence: TGTGCCAGCCTCTCATCCGAGTTACCCTCAACTAATGAAAAACTGTTTTTT. The chain carries TRBV6-4 and TRBJ1-4, with D unclear. The CDR3 totals 17 residues. Germline V gene data show CDR1 as MRHNA and CDR2 as SNTAGT. V lost 8 bases, J lost 0 bases, and 19 bases lay in between.

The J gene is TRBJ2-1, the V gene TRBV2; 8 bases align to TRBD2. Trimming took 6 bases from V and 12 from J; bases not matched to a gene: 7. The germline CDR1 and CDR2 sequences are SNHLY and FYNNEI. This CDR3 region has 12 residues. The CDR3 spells CASRGTRAAQFF. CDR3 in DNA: TGTGCCAGCAGGGGGACTAGGGCTGCGCAGTTCTTC.

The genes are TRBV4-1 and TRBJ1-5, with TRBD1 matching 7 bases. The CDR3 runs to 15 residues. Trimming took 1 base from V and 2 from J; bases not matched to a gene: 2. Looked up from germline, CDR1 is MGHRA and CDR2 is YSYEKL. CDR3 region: CASSQVGQGNQPQHF. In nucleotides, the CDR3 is TGCGCCAGCAGCCAAGTAGGACAGGGCAATCAGCCCCAGCATTTT.

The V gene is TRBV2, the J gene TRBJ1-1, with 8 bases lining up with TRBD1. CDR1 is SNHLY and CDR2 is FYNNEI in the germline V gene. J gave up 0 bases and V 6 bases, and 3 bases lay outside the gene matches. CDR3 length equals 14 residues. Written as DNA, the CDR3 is TGTGCCAGCAGGGGACAGGCCCTGAACACTGAAGCTTTCTTT. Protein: CASRGQALNTEAFF.

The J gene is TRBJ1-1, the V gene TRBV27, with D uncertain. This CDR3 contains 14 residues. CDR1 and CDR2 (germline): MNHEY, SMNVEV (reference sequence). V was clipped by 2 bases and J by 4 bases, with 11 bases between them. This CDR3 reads CASSLRGIITEAFF. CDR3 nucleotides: TGTGCCAGCAGTTTACGCGGAATCATCACTGAAGCTTTCTTT.

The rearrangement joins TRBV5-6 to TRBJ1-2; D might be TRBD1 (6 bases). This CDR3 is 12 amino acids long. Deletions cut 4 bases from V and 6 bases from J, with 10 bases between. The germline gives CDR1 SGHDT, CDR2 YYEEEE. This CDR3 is CASSVDRNGYTF. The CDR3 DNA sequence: TGTGCCAGCAGCGTCGACAGGAATGGCTACACCTTC.

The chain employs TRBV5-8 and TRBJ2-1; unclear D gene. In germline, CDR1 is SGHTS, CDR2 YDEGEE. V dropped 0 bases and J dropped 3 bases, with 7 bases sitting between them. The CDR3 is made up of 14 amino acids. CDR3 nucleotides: TGTGCCAGCAGCTTGGAACCAGTCTACAATGAGCAGTTCTTC. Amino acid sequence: CASSLEPVYNEQFF.